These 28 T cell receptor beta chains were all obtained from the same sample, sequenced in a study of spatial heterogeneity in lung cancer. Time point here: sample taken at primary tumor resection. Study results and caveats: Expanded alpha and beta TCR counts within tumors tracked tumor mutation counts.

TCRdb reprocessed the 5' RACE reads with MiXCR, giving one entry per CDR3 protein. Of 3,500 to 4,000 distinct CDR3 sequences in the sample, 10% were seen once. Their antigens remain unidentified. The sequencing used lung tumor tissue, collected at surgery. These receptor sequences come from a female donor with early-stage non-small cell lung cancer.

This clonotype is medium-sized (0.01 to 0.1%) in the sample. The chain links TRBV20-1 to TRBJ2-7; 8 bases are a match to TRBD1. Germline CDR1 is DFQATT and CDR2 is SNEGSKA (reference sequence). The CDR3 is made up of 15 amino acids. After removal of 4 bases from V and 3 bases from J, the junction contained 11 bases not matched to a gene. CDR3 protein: CSATPPQGAVYEQYF. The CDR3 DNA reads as TGCAGTGCTACTCCACCGCAGGGGGCGGTCTACGAGCAGTACTTC.

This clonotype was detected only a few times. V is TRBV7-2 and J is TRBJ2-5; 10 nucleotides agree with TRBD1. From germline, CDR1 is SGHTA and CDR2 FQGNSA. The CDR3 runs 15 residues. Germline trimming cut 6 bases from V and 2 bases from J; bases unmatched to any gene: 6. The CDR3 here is CASRRGQGSQETQYF. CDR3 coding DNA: TGTGCCAGCAGGCGGGGACAGGGGAGTCAAGAGACCCAGTACTTC.

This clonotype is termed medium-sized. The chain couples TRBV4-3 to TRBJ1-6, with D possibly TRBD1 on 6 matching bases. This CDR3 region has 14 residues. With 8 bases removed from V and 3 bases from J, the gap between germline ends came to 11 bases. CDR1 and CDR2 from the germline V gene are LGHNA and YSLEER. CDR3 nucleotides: TGCGCCAGCGCCCGGGACATCTATAATTCACCCCTCCACTTT. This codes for CASARDIYNSPLHF.

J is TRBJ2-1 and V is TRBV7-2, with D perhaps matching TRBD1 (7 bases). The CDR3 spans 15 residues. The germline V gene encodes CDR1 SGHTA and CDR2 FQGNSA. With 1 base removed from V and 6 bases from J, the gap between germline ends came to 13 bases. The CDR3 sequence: CASSLVQGGTNEQFF. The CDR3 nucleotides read TGTGCCAGCAGCTTAGTGCAGGGGGGTACCAATGAGCAGTTCTTC.

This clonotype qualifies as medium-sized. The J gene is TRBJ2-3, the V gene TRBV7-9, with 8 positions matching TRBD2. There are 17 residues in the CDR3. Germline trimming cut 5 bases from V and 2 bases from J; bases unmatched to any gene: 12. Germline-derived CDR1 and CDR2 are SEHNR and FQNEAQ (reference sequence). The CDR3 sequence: CASSTPPGTRSTDTQYF. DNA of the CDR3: TGTGCCAGCAGCACCCCGCCGGGGACTAGATCCACAGATACGCAGTATTTT.

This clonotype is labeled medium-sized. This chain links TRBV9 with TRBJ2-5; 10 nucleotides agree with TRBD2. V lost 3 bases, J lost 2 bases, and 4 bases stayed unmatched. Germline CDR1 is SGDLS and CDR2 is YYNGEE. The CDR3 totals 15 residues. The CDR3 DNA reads TGTGCCAGCAGCGAGAGGGGACTAGCGCAAGAGACCCAGTACTTC. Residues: CASSERGLAQETQYF.

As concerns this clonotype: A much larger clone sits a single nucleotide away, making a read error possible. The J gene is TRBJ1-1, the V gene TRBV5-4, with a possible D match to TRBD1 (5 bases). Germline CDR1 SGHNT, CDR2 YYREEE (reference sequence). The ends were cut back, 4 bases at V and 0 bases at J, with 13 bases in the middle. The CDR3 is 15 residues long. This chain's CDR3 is CASSEMGDMNTEAFF. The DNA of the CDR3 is TGTGCCAGCAGCGAAATGGGGGATATGAACACTGAAGCTTTCTTT.

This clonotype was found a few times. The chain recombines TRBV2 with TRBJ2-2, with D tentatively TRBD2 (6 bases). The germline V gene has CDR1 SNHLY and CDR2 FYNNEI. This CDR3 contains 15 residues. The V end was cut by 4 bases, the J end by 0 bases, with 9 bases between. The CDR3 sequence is CASSAGDPNTGELFF. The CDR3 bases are TGTGCCAGCAGTGCGGGGGACCCGAACACCGGGGAGCTGTTTTTT.

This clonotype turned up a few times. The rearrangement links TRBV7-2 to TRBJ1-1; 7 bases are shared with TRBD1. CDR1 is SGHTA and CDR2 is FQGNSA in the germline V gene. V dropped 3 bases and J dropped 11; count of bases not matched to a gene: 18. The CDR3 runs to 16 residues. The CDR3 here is CASSFYHGTALSVAFF. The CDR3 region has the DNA TGTGCCAGCAGCTTTTATCACGGGACAGCCTTATCTGTGGCTTTCTTT.

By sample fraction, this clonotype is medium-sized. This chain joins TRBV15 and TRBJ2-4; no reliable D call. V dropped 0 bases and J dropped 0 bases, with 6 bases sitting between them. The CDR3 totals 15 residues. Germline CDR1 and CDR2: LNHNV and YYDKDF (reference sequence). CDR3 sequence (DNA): TGTGCCACCAGCAGAGATAGGGTAGCCAAAAACATTCAGTACTTC. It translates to CATSRDRVAKNIQYF.

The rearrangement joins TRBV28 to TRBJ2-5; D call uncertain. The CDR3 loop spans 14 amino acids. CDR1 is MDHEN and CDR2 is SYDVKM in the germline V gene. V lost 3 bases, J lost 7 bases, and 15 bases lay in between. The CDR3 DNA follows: TGTGCCAGCAGTTTCCCCGGCGGCCTGGGGACCCAGTACTTC. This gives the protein CASSFPGGLGTQYF.

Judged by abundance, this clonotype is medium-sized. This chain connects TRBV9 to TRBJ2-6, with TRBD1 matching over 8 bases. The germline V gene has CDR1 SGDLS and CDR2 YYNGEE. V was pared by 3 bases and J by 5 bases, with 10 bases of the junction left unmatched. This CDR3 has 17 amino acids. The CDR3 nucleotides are TGTGCCAGCAGCGCCCCCCGGACAGGGCTCTGGGCCAACGTCCTGACTTTC. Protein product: CASSAPRTGLWANVLTF.

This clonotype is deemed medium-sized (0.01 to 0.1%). The CDR3 nucleotides are TGTGCCAGCAGCGCCGGACAGGGGGTCAATTCACCCCTCCACTTT. Translated: CASSAGQGVNSPLHF. The chain links TRBV9 to TRBJ1-6; 10 bases match TRBD1. CDR3 length equals 15 residues. Trimming cost V 3 bases and J 7 bases; bases outside gene matches: 4. The germline V gene has CDR1 SGDLS and CDR2 YYNGEE.

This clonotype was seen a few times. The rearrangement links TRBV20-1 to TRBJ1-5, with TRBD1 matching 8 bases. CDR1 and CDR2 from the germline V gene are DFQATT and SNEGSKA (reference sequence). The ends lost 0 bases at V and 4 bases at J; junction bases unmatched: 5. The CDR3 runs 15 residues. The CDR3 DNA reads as TGCAGTGCTAGAGATCCAGGGGGCGTTAATCAGCCCCAGCATTTT. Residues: CSARDPGGVNQPQHF.

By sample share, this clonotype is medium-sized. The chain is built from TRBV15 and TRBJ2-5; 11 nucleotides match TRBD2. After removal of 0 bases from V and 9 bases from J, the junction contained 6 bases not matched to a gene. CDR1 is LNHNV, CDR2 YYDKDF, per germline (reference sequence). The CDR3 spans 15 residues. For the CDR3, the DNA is TGTGCCACCAGCAGAGACATAGCGGGGGGGCAGGCCCAGTACTTC. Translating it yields CATSRDIAGGQAQYF.

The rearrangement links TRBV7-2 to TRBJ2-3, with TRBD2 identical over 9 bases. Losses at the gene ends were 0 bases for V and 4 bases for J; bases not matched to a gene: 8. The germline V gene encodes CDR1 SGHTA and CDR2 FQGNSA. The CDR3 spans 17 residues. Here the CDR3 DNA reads TGTGCCAGCAGCTTAGCGAGGGCGGGGGGGTCACCAGATACGCAGTATTTT. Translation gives CASSLARAGGSPDTQYF.

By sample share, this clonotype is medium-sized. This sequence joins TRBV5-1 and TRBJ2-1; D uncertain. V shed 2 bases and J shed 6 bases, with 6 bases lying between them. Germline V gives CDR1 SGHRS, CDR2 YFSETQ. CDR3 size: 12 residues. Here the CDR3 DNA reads TGCGCCAGCAGCTTTGTGCGCAATGAGCAGTTCTTC. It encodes CASSFVRNEQFF.

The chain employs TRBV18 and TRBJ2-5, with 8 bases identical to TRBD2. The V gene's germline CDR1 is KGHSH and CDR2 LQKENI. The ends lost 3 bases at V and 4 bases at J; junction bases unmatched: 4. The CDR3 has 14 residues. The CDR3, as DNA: TGTGCCAGCTCACCCCCAGCGGGGGTAGAGACCCAGTACTTC. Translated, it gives CASSPPAGVETQYF.

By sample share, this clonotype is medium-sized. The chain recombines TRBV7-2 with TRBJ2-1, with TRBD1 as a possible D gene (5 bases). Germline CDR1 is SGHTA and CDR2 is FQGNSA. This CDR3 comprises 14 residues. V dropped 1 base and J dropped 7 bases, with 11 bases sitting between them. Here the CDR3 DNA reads TGTGCCAGCAGCTTAGGACAGCTTCGTAATGAGCAGTTCTTC. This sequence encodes CASSLGQLRNEQFF.

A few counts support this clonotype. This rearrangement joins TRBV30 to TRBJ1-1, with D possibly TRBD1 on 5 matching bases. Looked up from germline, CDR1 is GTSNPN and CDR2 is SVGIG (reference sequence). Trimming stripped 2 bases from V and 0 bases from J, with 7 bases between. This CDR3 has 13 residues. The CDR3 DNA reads TGTGCCTGGAGTAGACAGATGAACACTGAAGCTTTCTTT. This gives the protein CAWSRQMNTEAFF.

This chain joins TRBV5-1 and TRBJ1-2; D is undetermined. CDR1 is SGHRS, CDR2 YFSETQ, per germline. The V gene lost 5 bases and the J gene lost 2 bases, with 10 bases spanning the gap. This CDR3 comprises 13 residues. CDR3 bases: TGCGCCAGCAGGTTGTCTCGGAACTATGGCTACACCTTC. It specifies CASRLSRNYGYTF.

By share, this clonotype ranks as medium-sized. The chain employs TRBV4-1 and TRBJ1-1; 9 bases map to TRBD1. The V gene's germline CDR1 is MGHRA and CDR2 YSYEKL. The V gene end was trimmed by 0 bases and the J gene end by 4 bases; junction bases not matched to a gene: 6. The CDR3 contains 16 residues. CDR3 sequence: CASSQERTGVGTEAFF. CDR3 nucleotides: TGCGCCAGCAGCCAAGAGAGGACAGGGGTTGGCACTGAAGCTTTCTTT.

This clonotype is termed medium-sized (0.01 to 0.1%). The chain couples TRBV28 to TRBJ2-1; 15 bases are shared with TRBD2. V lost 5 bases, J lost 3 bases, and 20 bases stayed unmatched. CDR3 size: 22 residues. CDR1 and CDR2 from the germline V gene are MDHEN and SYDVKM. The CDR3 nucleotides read TGTGCCAGCAGTCAGAGATCCTTTTGGACTAGCGGGGGGGCATTTAACTACAATGAGCAGTTCTTC. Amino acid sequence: CASSQRSFWTSGGAFNYNEQFF. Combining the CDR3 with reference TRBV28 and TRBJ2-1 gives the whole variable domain DVKVTQSSRYLVKRTGEKVFLECVQDMDHENMFWYRQDPGLGLRLIYFSYDVKMKEKGDIPEGYSVSREKKERFSLILESASTNQTSMYLCASSQRSFWTSGGAFNYNEQFFGPGTRLTVL.

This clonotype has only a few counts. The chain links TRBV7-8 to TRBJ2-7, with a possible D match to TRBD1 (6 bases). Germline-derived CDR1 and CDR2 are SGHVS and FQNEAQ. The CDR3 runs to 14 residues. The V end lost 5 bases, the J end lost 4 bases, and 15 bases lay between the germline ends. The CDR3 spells CASSLRTDVYEQYF. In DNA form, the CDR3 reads TGTGCCAGCAGCCTCAGGACAGACGTTTACGAGCAGTACTTC.

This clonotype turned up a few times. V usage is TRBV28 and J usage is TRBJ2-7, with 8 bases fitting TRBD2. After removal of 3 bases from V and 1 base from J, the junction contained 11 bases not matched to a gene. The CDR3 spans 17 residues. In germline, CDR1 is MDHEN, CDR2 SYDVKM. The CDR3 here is CASSLYSGVGNSYEQYF. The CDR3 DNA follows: TGTGCCAGCAGTTTGTATAGCGGGGTTGGTAATTCCTACGAGCAGTACTTC.

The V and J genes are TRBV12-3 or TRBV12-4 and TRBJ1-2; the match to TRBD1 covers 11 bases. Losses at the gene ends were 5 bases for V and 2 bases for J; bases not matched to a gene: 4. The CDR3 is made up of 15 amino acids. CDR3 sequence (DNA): TGTGCCAGCAGTCGGGGGACAGGGGGAAACTATGGCTACACCTTC. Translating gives CASSRGTGGNYGYTF.

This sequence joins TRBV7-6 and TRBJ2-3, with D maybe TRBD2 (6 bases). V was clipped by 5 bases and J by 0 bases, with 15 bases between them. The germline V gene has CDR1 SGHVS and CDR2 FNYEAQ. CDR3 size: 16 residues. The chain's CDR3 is CASSPWAGPSTDTQYF. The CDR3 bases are TGTGCCAGCAGCCCGTGGGCGGGGCCTAGCACAGATACGCAGTATTTT.

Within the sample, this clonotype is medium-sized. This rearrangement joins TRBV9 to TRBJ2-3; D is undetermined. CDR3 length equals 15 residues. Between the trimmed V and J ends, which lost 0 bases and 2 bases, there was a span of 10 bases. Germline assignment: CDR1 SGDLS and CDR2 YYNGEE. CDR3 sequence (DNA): TGTGCCAGCAGCGTAGTGGCGGCCTACACAGATACGCAGTATTTT. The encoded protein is CASSVVAAYTDTQYF. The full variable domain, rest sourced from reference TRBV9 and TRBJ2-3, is DSGVTQTPKHLITATGQRVTLRCSPRSGDLSVYWYQQSLDQGLQFLIQYYNGEERAKGNILERFSAQQFPDLHSELNLSSLELGDSALYFCASSVVAAYTDTQYFGPGTRLTVL.